This record looks at one TCR beta chain sequence and its context. A junction end diverges from the germline sequence, so it may reflect a read error. The sample comes from a study of shared clonotypes between healthy human individuals. Study information: A couple of female and three male donors aged 18 to 49 were enrolled.

Method: immunoSEQ multiplex PCR; TCRdb's copy keeps in-frame clones and lacks some. Altogether 2 million or so clones are present, approximately 95% being singletons, with the ten largest covering 0.1% to 0.15%. CDR1 and CDR2 from the germline V gene are MNHNS and SASEGT. The CDR3 loop spans 14 amino acids. Sample: naive CD4+ T cells sorted from blood. Subset here: CD45RA+ positively selected. The TCR comes from a man aged 18 to 30 in good health. This chain links TRBV6-1 with TRBJ2-7, with D unclear. The CDR3 protein is CASREEWGTYEQYF. The CDR3 DNA reads TGTGCCAGCAGAGAAGAGTGGGGAACCTACGAGCAGTACTTC.